Sequencing of this T cell receptor beta chain was carried out in a study of early T cells in non-severe SARS-CoV-2 infection. This clonotype was detected many times. Germline loops: CDR1 SEHNR, CDR2 FQNEAQ (reference sequence). There are 13 residues in the CDR3. V shed 5 bases and J shed 1 base, with 6 bases lying between them. A single record per CDR3 protein comes from TCRdb applying MiXCR to the 5' RACE reads. The data show tens of thousands of distinct CDR3 sequences, around 5.8% seen once. The clonotype was recovered from an adult who was a healthcare worker with PCR-confirmed SARS-CoV-2 infection or an uninfected control (not recorded which). This sample comprised whole blood, obtained at baseline. The chain has TRBV7-9 and TRBJ2-4; D gene uncertain. The CDR3 reads CASSASAKNIQYF. Written as DNA, the CDR3 is TGTGCCAGCAGCGCCTCCGCCAAAAACATTCAGTACTTC.